This T cell receptor (beta chain) emerged from a study of CD8 T cells in ankylosing spondylitis (TCRdb year 2017). Turning to the overall study: T cell receptor beta repertoires were profiled in healthy donors and ankylosing spondylitis patients so that disease-linked TCR variants could be found. In total, the full study cohort was made up of about 110 healthy donors and approximately 24 ankylosing spondylitis patients. Peripheral blood samples were taken, and synovial fluid was additionally collected from ankylosing spondylitis patients. The research as a whole found: The disease-linked clones were reported as significantly enriched in matched synovial fluid samples from ankylosing spondylitis patients. Some of the motif variants had been reported before in the synovial fluid and blood of reactive arthritis patients, a finding that suggests common disease-initiation mechanisms. A CD8+ phenotype was shown by the disease-linked clones, which were found at relatively low frequencies in peripheral blood. Blood from ankylosing spondylitis patients appeared to be characterized by a TCR beta motif made up of about 8 highly homologous amino acid variants.

The table lists this clonotype with a few counts. Its specific antigen is unknown. There are no base qualities to consult, and no much larger clone falls within one base. The instrument was an Illumina HiSeq 2500. Quantitative 5'-RACE with molecular barcodes was used to prepare TCR beta libraries. The original methods were these. A new computational method, built on a probabilistic model of VDJ rearrangement, was used to identify disease-linked TCR variants. TCRdb reworked the public reads: Q25 trimming with fastp, MiXCR clone assembly, productive beta chains retained. Rows with one shared CDR3 protein collapse into an entry with the most common genes and DNA. TCRdb's processing, not the authors' own work, is the source of the V and J calls. The sample table shows 200,000 to 250,000 distinct CDR3 sequences, and around 17% are seen once. The ten biggest clones cover more than 40% of the sample. The sample taken for sequencing was blood, either unsorted or a sorted T cell fraction (not recorded which). The clonotype was recovered from a male donor with ankylosing spondylitis.

The nucleotide sequence reads as follows: TGCGCCAGCAGTCAACTGGGGGGGGATGAGCAGTTCTTC. Its amino acids are CASSQLGGDEQFF. Rearrangement joined TRBV4-1 to TRBJ2-1; 7 of the junction bases match TRBD2. Sequences MGHRA (CDR1) and YSYEKL (CDR2) are obtained from the germline V gene. At the junction V is shortened by 6 bases and J by 8 bases; bases outside the gene matches: 7. Measured from the cysteine to the phenylalanine, the CDR3 is 13 residues long. Kept here is only the CDR3 DNA, which spans 39 bases and is read in frame from base 1.